The rows below give T cell receptor beta chains drawn from one sample of a study of human T cells and chemical hapten exposure. TCRdb re-analysed the RACE reads in MiXCR, keeping a single row per CDR3 protein. This table holds 27,000 or so distinct CDR3 sequences, nearly 6% found once. The sample in question was whole blood, obtained in connection with sensitization to the hapten diphenylcyclopropenone (DPC). The source of these receptors is a young man with alopecia areata. Some clones in this sample may be carry-over from other donors' samples. CDR3s include the opening cysteine and the closing phenylalanine or tryptophan. The order of the fields is D gene, V gene, J gene, clone size, CDR3 DNA, CDR3 protein. The D gene is left open where the match is weak. The size field is filled for only some rows; it gives once, few, many or a size class.

NA	TRBV5-1	TRBJ2-5	many	TGCGCCACCCGGGGTCAAGAGACCCAGTACTTC	CATRGQETQYF
TRBD2	TRBV7-8	TRBJ2-5	many	TGTGCCAGCAGCTTAAGACTAGCGGGAGTCGAGACCCAGTACTTC	CASSLRLAGVETQYF
NA	TRBV6-5	TRBJ2-6	many	TGTGCCAGCAGCAGGGGGTTAGCGGGGAGCTCTGGGGCCAACGTCCTGACTTTC	CASSRGLAGSSGANVLTF
TRBD2	TRBV28	TRBJ2-7	many	TGTGCCAGCAGTCCCCGGACTAGCGGGAGCTCCTACGAGCAGTACTTC	CASSPRTSGSSYEQYF
TRBD1	TRBV28	TRBJ1-2	many	TGTGCCAGCAGTCTACCCCCGGGACAGGTTGGCTACACCTTC	CASSLPPGQVGYTF
NA	TRBV25-1	TRBJ2-7	many	TGTGCCAGCAGTGAGGCTAGGGGGGGCATCGACGAGCAGTACTTC	CASSEARGGIDEQYF
NA	TRBV4-2	TRBJ2-2	many	TGTGCCAGCAGCCTCCGCGCCGGGGAGGCTTTTGGAGAGCTGTTTTTT	CASSLRAGEAFGELFF
NA	TRBV6-1	TRBJ2-1	NA	TGTGCCAGCAGTGAAGCCTCTGTCGGGTTCTTC	CASSEASVGFF
NA	TRBV12-3/TRBV12-4	TRBJ1-2	NA	TGTGCCAGCAGTTTAAAGGGATGGCAGAACTATGGCTACACCTTC	CASSLKGWQNYGYTF
NA	TRBV11-1	TRBJ2-3	many	TGTGCCAGCAGCTTCGGACTCCAAAGTAGGGCAGATACGCAGTATTTT	CASSFGLQSRADTQYF
TRBD2	TRBV7-3	TRBJ2-5	many	TGTGCCAGCAGCCCAACGGGAGCGGGGCGCCAAGAGACCCAGTACTTC	CASSPTGAGRQETQYF
NA	TRBV4-3	TRBJ2-1	many	TGCGCCAGCAGCCAAGCACGGGGGCCCTCCTACAATGAGCAGTTCTTC	CASSQARGPSYNEQFF
NA	TRBV6-1	TRBJ2-1	many	TGTGCCAGCAGAGGGCATATGAGCTCCTACAATGAGCAGTTCTTC	CASRGHMSSYNEQFF
TRBD1	TRBV7-6	TRBJ2-5	many	TGTGCCAGCAGCCCCACAACAGGGGGGTTGGAGACCCAGTACTTC	CASSPTTGGLETQYF
TRBD2	TRBV12-3/TRBV12-4	TRBJ2-7	many	TGTGCCAGCAGTCTATCGGGAGCAGGGAGGGACGAGCAGTACTTC	CASSLSGAGRDEQYF
NA	TRBV29-1	TRBJ2-1	many	TGCAGCTCCCGGGACCTCCCCTACAATGAGCAGTTCTTC	CSSRDLPYNEQFF
NA	TRBV28	TRBJ2-5	many	TGTGCCAGCAGTTTATCCGGTGGCAGCCAAGAGACCCAGTACTTC	CASSLSGGSQETQYF
TRBD2	TRBV6-2/TRBV6-3	TRBJ2-7	many	TGTGCCAGCAGGGGGACTAGCGGGAGGGCCGACTCCTACGAGCAGTACTTC	CASRGTSGRADSYEQYF
NA	TRBV29-1	TRBJ1-1	medium-sized	TGCAGCGTTGAAGTCCGGAACACTGAAGCTTTCTTT	CSVEVRNTEAFF
NA	TRBV28	TRBJ1-2	NA	TGTGCCAGCAGTTCCCGTCCACAGGGAAATAATGGCTACACCTTC	CASSSRPQGNNGYTF
TRBD2	TRBV4-2	TRBJ2-3	NA	TGTGCCAGCCGCAACCCCCGGGCTAGCGGTCCCACAGATACGCAGTATTTT	CASRNPRASGPTDTQYF
NA	TRBV9	TRBJ2-3	many	TGTGCCAGCAGCGTAAGAGGAGATACGCGGTATTTT	CASSVRGDTRYF
NA	TRBV25-1	TRBJ2-2	many	TGTGCCAGCAGTTCCACAGGAAGGGTTGCGGCGAGGACCGGGGAGCTGTTTTTT	CASSSTGRVAARTGELFF
NA	TRBV6-1	TRBJ2-7	many	TGTGCCGGAAAACAGGGAGTCGGCTCCTACGAGCAGTACTTC	CAGKQGVGSYEQYF
NA	TRBV29-1	TRBJ2-6	many	TGCAGCGTGAGGCTTTTAGCTGGGGCCAACGTCCTGACTTTC	CSVRLLAGANVLTF
TRBD2	TRBV6-2/TRBV6-3	TRBJ2-6	many	TGTGCCAGCAGTTACCCTACTAGCGGGAGCCCACACTCTGGGGCCAACGTCCTGACTTTC	CASSYPTSGSPHSGANVLTF
TRBD2	TRBV29-1	TRBJ2-2	many	TGCAGCGTTGAAAAGCTAGCGGCCGGGGAGCTGTTTTTT	CSVEKLAAGELFF
NA	TRBV12-3/TRBV12-4	TRBJ1-2	many	TGTGCCAGCAGGGGGACAACTGGTAACTATGGCTACACCTTC	CASRGTTGNYGYTF
TRBD1	TRBV28	TRBJ2-7	many	TGTGCCAGCAGTTCCAAGACAGGGAGCCCCTACGAGCAGTACTTC	CASSSKTGSPYEQYF
NA	TRBV7-9	TRBJ2-7	many	TGTGCCAGCAGCCCACCCTTAGGGGGTACCTACGAGCAGTACTTC	CASSPPLGGTYEQYF
NA	TRBV29-1	TRBJ2-2	many	TGCAGCGTTGTATTGGGCCCCGGGGAGCTGTTTTTT	CSVVLGPGELFF
TRBD1	TRBV18	TRBJ2-1	many	TGTGCCAGCTCACTCCGGACAGGGGGTTACTACAATGAGCAGTTCTTC	CASSLRTGGYYNEQFF
TRBD1	TRBV11-2	TRBJ1-5	many	TGTGCCAGCAGCCTGACAGGGGATCAGCCCCAGCATTTT	CASSLTGDQPQHF
NA	TRBV14	TRBJ2-2	many	NA	CASSPGELNTGELFFGEGELFF
NA	TRBV28	TRBJ1-4	many	TGTGCCAGCAGGGACTCGTATGAAAAACTGTTTTTT	CASRDSYEKLFF
TRBD1	TRBV4-3	TRBJ2-3	many	TGCGCCAGCAGCCCTAGACAGGGGCAGACAGATACGCAGTATTTT	CASSPRQGQTDTQYF
TRBD1	TRBV4-1	TRBJ2-2	many	TGCGCCAGCAGCCAAGAGTGGGGGACAGGGGGCTTTGCCGGGGAGCTGTTTTTT	CASSQEWGTGGFAGELFF
NA	TRBV23-1	TRBJ2-2	many	TGCGCCAGCAGTCAATCGAGGACCCCTCACTACACCGGGGAGCTGTTTTTT	CASSQSRTPHYTGELFF
NA	TRBV19	TRBJ1-5	many	TGTGCCAGTAACCATCGGGAGGGTCAGCCCCAGCATTTT	CASNHREGQPQHF
NA	TRBV6-1	TRBJ2-7	many	TGTGCCAGCAGTGAAGTAGGGACCCTCGGTGGAAGGCAGTACTTC	CASSEVGTLGGRQYF
TRBD2	TRBV4-3	TRBJ2-1	NA	TGCGCCAGCAGCCAAGAAGGTCCTAGCGGGGGGTTAAGCTCCTACAATGAGCAGTTCTTC	CASSQEGPSGGLSSYNEQFF
TRBD2	TRBV7-6	TRBJ2-3	few	TGTGCCAGTAGCGGGGGTGGCGCAGATACGCAGTATTTT	CASSGGGADTQYF